These 2 T cell receptor beta chains share one sample of origin, sequenced in a study of Ad26.COV2.S vaccination and SARS-CoV-2 variants. The treatment here: some 19 received Ad26.COV2.S at low or high dose, single or two shots; about five received placebo; per-sample allocation not given. Following the first vaccine or placebo injection, samples were taken on day 63. Using immunoSEQ multiplex PCR, the repertoire was profiled, and TCRdb retains in-frame clones only, with some absent. The sample carries hundreds of thousands of clones, 83% recorded once. The input for sequencing was peripheral blood, taken in a trial of Ad26.COV2.S vaccine versus placebo. These receptors came from a person aged 18-65 years who received the Ad26.COV2.S COVID-19 vaccine or a placebo.

The V and J genes are TRBV3-1 (or the pseudogene TRBV3-2) and TRBJ2-1; the D is unclear. Germline CDR1 LGHDT, CDR2 YNNKEL (reference sequence). The CDR3 loop spans 14 amino acids. V lost 4 bases and J lost 6, with 13 bases in between. The CDR3 nucleotides read TGTGCCAGCAGCCGGACGCAACAGCTCAATGAGCAGTTCTTC. This sequence encodes CASSRTQQLNEQFF.

This clone was recorded only once. The CDR3 here is CASSRIGEAFF. CDR3 nucleotide sequence: TGTGCCAGCAGCCGAATAGGTGAAGCTTTCTTT. V gene TRBV7-9 combines with J gene TRBJ1-1; no reliable D call. Germline lookup yields CDR1 SEHNR and CDR2 FQNEAQ (reference sequence). With 5 bases removed from V and 7 bases from J, the gap between germline ends came to 8 bases. The CDR3 is 11 residues long.